This T cell receptor beta chain originates from a study of blood T cells in healthy people across ages. It was approximately 10 milliliters of peripheral blood that were drawn from each donor. The ends lost 4 bases at V and 6 bases at J; junction bases unmatched: 7. Germline values: CDR1 SGHRS, CDR2 YFSETQ. The CDR3 has 15 residues. Study-wide results and caveats: PBMCs went unsorted, and a conclusive naive versus antigen-experienced comparison was therefore prevented. Naive T cell percentage showed a strong correlation with the diversity of TCR beta.

Primed by a sample-barcoded 5' primer and a J-beta primer mix, a second PCR proceeded for about 6 to 11 cycles. Each cDNA molecule carried a tag from a template-switch adaptor that contained 12 random nucleotides. TCRdb redid the calling of the 5' RACE reads with MiXCR, one entry per CDR3 protein. The repertoire consists of hundreds of thousands of distinct CDR3 sequences, with 40% to 50% occurring once and the leading ten covering roughly 25%. This clonotype was observed once. What it binds is unknown. The receptor's source is a man older than 75 in good health. Sequencing used blood. This chain links TRBV5-1 with TRBJ2-3; 11 nucleotides agree with TRBD2. The CDR3 DNA reads as TGCGCCAGCAGCCCTAGCGGGGGGCTGGTCGATACGCAGTATTTT. This translates into CASSPSGGLVDTQYF.